Listed here are 32 T cell receptor beta chains from one sample, sequenced in a study of post-analysis software for immune sequencing data. Overall study results and limits: Patients carried 4 or 5 TRBV segments more frequently than controls did, and TRBV5-6, TRBV5-1 and TRBV20-1 were among them.

Their cognate antigens are unknown. cDNA libraries for TCR beta contained unique molecular identifiers. TCRdb re-called the PCR reads through MiXCR, storing one row per CDR3 protein. The data show 650,000 to 850,000 distinct CDR3 sequences, roughly 50% seen once. The sequenced sample was blood. Receptors originate from a girl between 5 and 17 years old with multiple sclerosis.

The chain joins TRBV6-6 to TRBJ1-2; 9 bases align to TRBD1. The CDR3 is made up of 14 amino acids. The V segment lost 6 bases and the J segment 7 bases; nucleotides outside the gene matches: 9. Germline CDR1 MNHNY, CDR2 SVGAGI (reference sequence). The CDR3, as DNA: TGTGCCAGCAGCTCCGGGACAGGGAGAAGTGGCTACACCTTC. This translates into CASSSGTGRSGYTF.

The V call is TRBV7-2, the J call TRBJ1-2, with a weak D call TRBD1 (5 bases). Germline V gives CDR1 SGHTA, CDR2 FQGNSA. The V end lost 4 bases, the J end lost 4 bases, and 10 bases lay between the germline ends. This CDR3 region has 13 residues. CDR3 sequence (DNA): TGTGCCAGCAGCTCTTCAGGGCCCTATGGCTACACCTTC. Amino acids: CASSSSGPYGYTF.

The chain joins TRBV5-5 to TRBJ1-5; D is unclear. Trimming took 4 bases from V and 4 from J, leaving 15 bases between them. The CDR3 sequence is 15 residues long. The V gene's germline CDR1 is SGHKS and CDR2 YYEKEE (reference sequence). The CDR3 reads CASSPRAFSNQPQHF. CDR3 in DNA: TGTGCCAGCAGCCCGCGGGCGTTTTCTAATCAGCCCCAGCATTTT.

This chain's CDR3 is CASSLNDGGAYEQYF. CDR3 DNA: TGTGCCAGCAGCTTAAACGACGGGGGGGCGTATGAGCAGTACTTC. V gene TRBV7-9 combines with J gene TRBJ2-7, with 8 bases lining up with TRBD2. The trim removed 2 bases at V and 7 bases at J, leaving 10 bases unmatched. The CDR3 spans 15 residues. The V gene's germline CDR1 is SEHNR and CDR2 FQNEAQ (reference sequence). The full variable domain, with the rest looked up from reference TRBV7-9 and TRBJ2-7, is DTGVSQNPRHKITKRGQNVTFRCDPISEHNRLYWYRQTLGQGPEFLTYFQNEAQLEKSRLLSDRFSAERPKGSFSTLEIQRTEQGDSAMYLCASSLNDGGAYEQYFGPGTRLTVT.

A single count supports this clonotype. The V call is TRBV20-1, the J call TRBJ2-3, with TRBD1 matching 9 bases. V lost 6 bases, J lost 4 bases, and 8 bases stayed unmatched. Looked up from germline, CDR1 is DFQATT and CDR2 is SNEGSKA (reference sequence). CDR3 length: 14 amino acids. CDR3 nucleotides: TGCAGTGCGCAGGACAGGGGAGGAGCAGATACGCAGTATTTT. This gives the protein CSAQDRGGADTQYF.

The rearrangement joins TRBV29-1 to TRBJ2-7, with 9 nucleotides matching TRBD2. This CDR3 has 16 residues. Losses at the gene ends were 4 bases for V and 3 bases for J; bases not matched to a gene: 13. Germline CDR1 SQVTM, CDR2 ANQGSEA. CDR3 nucleotides: TGCAGCGTTGGCGGGGGGGCTTCGCGGGGGTACTACGAGCAGTACTTC. This gives the protein CSVGGGASRGYYEQYF.

This clonotype occurred once. The chain employs TRBV4-1 and TRBJ2-7, with 8 bases matching TRBD2. CDR1 is MGHRA and CDR2 is YSYEKL in the germline V gene. Unmatched junction bases numbered 6, after V lost 3 bases and J lost 2 bases. The CDR3 is 15 amino acids. Written as DNA, the CDR3 is TGCGCCAGCAGCCATATAGCGGGAACGCCCTACGAGCAGTACTTC. This sequence encodes CASSHIAGTPYEQYF.

The rearrangement uses TRBV5-5 and TRBJ2-1; 7 bases map to TRBD1. The CDR3 consists of 14 residues. The ends lost 4 bases at V and 4 bases at J; junction bases unmatched: 5. The germline V gene encodes CDR1 SGHKS and CDR2 YYEKEE (reference sequence). CDR3 sequence (DNA): TGTGCCAGCAGCCACCGGGGACAGTACAATGAGCAGTTCTTC. Translated, it gives CASSHRGQYNEQFF.

V and J are TRBV15 and TRBJ2-6; D remains unclear. The V end lost 0 bases, the J end lost 1 base, and 13 bases lay between the germline ends. This CDR3 has 18 residues. The germline CDR1 and CDR2 sequences are LNHNV and YYDKDF (reference sequence). The CDR3 DNA follows: TGTGCCACCAGCAGAGATTTCGGAAGAAGGTCTGGGGCCAACGTCCTGACTTTC. Translated, it gives CATSRDFGRRSGANVLTF.

The rearrangement uses TRBV7-2 and TRBJ2-3, with TRBD1 matching 10 bases. The ends lost 3 bases at V and 5 bases at J; junction bases unmatched: 8. From germline, CDR1 is SGHTA and CDR2 FQGNSA. This CDR3 contains 16 residues. CDR3 in amino acids: CASSFSGDRGLDTQYF. The CDR3 DNA reads TGTGCCAGCAGCTTCTCGGGGGACAGGGGTTTAGATACGCAGTATTTT. The whole variable domain, remainder taken from reference TRBV7-2 and TRBJ2-3, is GAGVSQSPSNKVTEKGKDVELRCDPISGHTALYWYRQSLGQGLEFLIYFQGNSAPDKSGLPSDRFSAERTGGSVSTLTIQRTQQEDSAVYLCASSFSGDRGLDTQYFGPGTRLTVL.

The chain combines TRBV15 with TRBJ2-3; D possibly corresponds to TRBD1 (6 bases). The germline gives CDR1 LNHNV, CDR2 YYDKDF (reference sequence). CDR3 length: 16 residues. V was pared by 0 bases and J by 2 bases, with 12 bases between. CDR3: CATSRELTGFTDTQYF. CDR3 in DNA: TGTGCCACCAGCAGAGAGCTTACAGGGTTCACAGATACGCAGTATTTT.

This clonotype was seen a few times. The J gene is TRBJ2-5, the V gene TRBV15, with a tentative D call TRBD2 (6 bases). The DNA matches TRBJ2-7 better at its end, which makes the J call doubtful. Germline V gene lookup returns CDR1 LNHNV and CDR2 YYDKDF (reference sequence). The CDR3 extends over 15 amino acids. The CDR3 here is CATSRDARRGHEQYF. The CDR3 bases are TGTGCCACCAGCAGAGATGCCCGGAGGGGCCACGAGCAGTACTTC.

The chain combines TRBV9 with TRBJ2-3; TRBD2 agrees at 12 bases. There are 18 residues in the CDR3. Per germline, CDR1 SGDLS and CDR2 YYNGEE. Trimming at V came to 0 bases and at J to 2 bases, leaving 7 bases not matched to a gene. The CDR3 loop is CASSVALGTSGFTDTQYF. CDR3 nucleotide sequence: TGTGCCAGCAGCGTAGCGCTCGGGACTAGCGGGTTCACAGATACGCAGTATTTT.

In its sample, this clonotype was seen a few times. V usage is TRBV12-3 or TRBV12-4 and J usage is TRBJ1-1; TRBD1 matches at 7 bases. Trimming at V came to 8 bases and at J to 1 base, leaving 7 bases not matched to a gene. The CDR3 loop spans 14 amino acids. The CDR3 sequence is CASLRGPTNTEAFF. CDR3 sequence (DNA): TGTGCCAGCTTAAGGGGGCCGACGAACACTGAAGCTTTCTTT.

This clonotype was picked up a small number of times. V usage is TRBV15 and J usage is TRBJ1-4; D is possibly TRBD1 (6 bases). The V gene's germline CDR1 is LNHNV and CDR2 YYDKDF (reference sequence). V was pared by 1 base and J by 4 bases, with 13 bases between. The CDR3 has 16 residues. DNA for the CDR3: TGTGCCACCAGCAGAGGAGGGACAACCAGTAATGAAAAACTGTTTTTT. This encodes CATSRGGTTSNEKLFF.

The chain uses TRBV20-1 and TRBJ2-5; D is tentatively TRBD1 or TRBD2 (6 bases each). The J call may be mistaken, given a closer DNA end match to TRBJ2-7. Germline CDR1 reads DFQATT; CDR2 reads SNEGSKA (reference sequence). This CDR3 comprises 14 residues. In DNA form, the CDR3 reads TGCAGTGCTCAAGCCCCGGGGGCTAAGGACGAGCAGTACTTC. Its protein product is CSAQAPGAKDEQYF.

This chain connects TRBV10-3 to TRBJ2-6; tentative D call: TRBD1 (5 bases). The length of the CDR3 is 14 residues. Germline CDR1 is ENHRY and CDR2 is SYGVKD. V shed 11 bases and J shed 1 base, with 12 bases lying between them. The CDR3 bases are TGTGCCTCGCAGGGTGGATCTGGGGCCAACGTCCTGACTTTC. This codes for CASQGGSGANVLTF.

The chain carries TRBV20-1 and TRBJ2-1, with no clear D. V shed 4 bases and J shed 5 bases, with 12 bases lying between them. Germline-derived CDR1 and CDR2 are DFQATT and SNEGSKA (reference sequence). The CDR3 extends over 13 amino acids. The CDR3 DNA sequence: TGCAGTGCTACCCCCACCGGTGACAATGAGCAGTTCTTC. This encodes CSATPTGDNEQFF.

The table lists this clonotype with a few counts. The V call is TRBV29-1, the J call TRBJ2-7; 8 nucleotides line up with TRBD1. Looked up from germline, CDR1 is SQVTM and CDR2 is ANQGSEA. This CDR3 is 11 amino acids long. CDR3 DNA sequence: TGCAGTGCAGGGGGCAGGGACGAGCAGTACTTC. Translated, it gives CSAGGRDEQYF.

The chain combines TRBV12-3 or TRBV12-4 with TRBJ2-3; possibly TRBD2 for D (6 bases). Trimming left V 5 bases short and J 4 bases short, with 13 bases between. The CDR3 covers 14 residues. The CDR3 protein is CASSAVGRPDTQYF. As DNA, the CDR3 is TGTGCCAGCAGTGCGGTAGGGAGGCCAGATACGCAGTATTTT.

The chain has TRBV20-1 and TRBJ2-7, with D perhaps matching TRBD1 (5 bases). The J call may be mistaken, given a closer DNA end match to TRBJ2-5. The CDR3 runs to 12 residues. CDR1 and CDR2 (germline): DFQATT, SNEGSKA (reference sequence). CDR3: CSALQGEETQYF. In DNA, the CDR3 is TGCAGTGCCCTCCAAGGGGAAGAGACCCAGTACTTC.

This chain links TRBV20-1 with TRBJ1-5, with TRBD1 matching over 9 bases. Germline CDR1 DFQATT, CDR2 SNEGSKA (reference sequence). This CDR3 is built from 14 residues. V was pared by 7 bases and J by 4 bases, with 8 bases of the junction left unmatched. CDR3 sequence (DNA): TGCAGTGTACAGGGGGCCGTCGAAAATCAGCCCCAGCATTTT. Translating it yields CSVQGAVENQPQHF.

This chain links TRBV12-5 with TRBJ2-1; D gene unclear. Germline V gene sequence: CDR1 LGHNT, CDR2 FRNRAP. The V gene lost 6 bases and the J gene lost 5 bases, with 5 bases spanning the gap. The CDR3 is made up of 11 amino acids. CDR3 loop: CASGPNNEQFF. The CDR3 region has the DNA TGTGCTAGTGGACCCAACAATGAGCAGTTCTTC.

This clonotype was detected only a few times. This chain uses TRBV29-1 with TRBJ2-1; D tentatively reads TRBD1 or TRBD2 (5 bases each). From germline, CDR1 is SQVTM and CDR2 ANQGSEA. V gave up 7 bases and J gave up 7 bases, with 11 bases separating them. CDR3 length equals 11 residues. The chain's CDR3 is CSGDGGNEQFF. The CDR3 DNA sequence: TGCAGCGGGGACGGAGGAAATGAGCAGTTCTTC.

This clonotype appeared a single time. This chain joins TRBV15 and TRBJ2-7; 7 nucleotides align to TRBD1. CDR1 and CDR2 from the germline V gene are LNHNV and YYDKDF (reference sequence). V lost 0 bases and J lost 2; bases outside the gene matches: 7. The length of the CDR3 is 16 residues. CDR3 in DNA: TGTGCCACCAGCAGAGACAAGGGACAGACAGCCTACGAGCAGTACTTC. Its translation: CATSRDKGQTAYEQYF.

V gene TRBV20-1 combines with J gene TRBJ2-1; D is tentatively TRBD1 or TRBD2 (5 bases each). The CDR3 covers 15 residues. CDR1 is DFQATT, CDR2 SNEGSKA, per germline (reference sequence). Trimming pared 0 bases from V and 4 bases from J, leaving 13 bases between. This CDR3 reads CSARDLMGVYNEQFF. For the CDR3, the DNA is TGCAGTGCTAGAGACCTAATGGGGGTGTACAATGAGCAGTTCTTC.

This clonotype has a handful of counts. The chain has TRBV5-1 and TRBJ2-3; 9 positions match TRBD1. Germline CDR1 is SGHRS and CDR2 is YFSETQ. The CDR3 runs 14 residues. V dropped 4 bases and J dropped 6; count of bases not matched to a gene: 6. As DNA, the CDR3 is TGCGCCAGCAGCGCCGGACAGGGGTCGGATACGCAGTATTTT. This sequence encodes CASSAGQGSDTQYF.

This clonotype appeared many times. The CDR3, as DNA: TGCAGCGTCGGTGGCTCCTACAATGAGCAGTTCTTC. It translates to CSVGGSYNEQFF. The chain has TRBV29-1 and TRBJ2-1, with D unclear. V lost 6 bases to trimming and J lost 0 bases, with 6 bases between them. CDR1 is SQVTM and CDR2 is ANQGSEA in the germline V gene. CDR3 length: 12 amino acids.

CDR3 nucleotide sequence: TGTGCCAGCAGCCTTGGGCGGCTAGCGGGAGAAAGGTCCTACGAGCAGTACTTC. It specifies CASSLGRLAGERSYEQYF. The J gene is TRBJ2-7, the V gene TRBV12-3 or TRBV12-4, with TRBD2 matching over 10 bases. With V trimmed by 6 bases and J by 1 base, 15 bases remained unmatched. This CDR3 region has 18 residues.

The sample holds one count of this clonotype. The rearrangement joins TRBV18 to TRBJ2-1; D is ambiguous. In germline, CDR1 is KGHSH, CDR2 LQKENI. CDR3 size: 14 residues. Trimming cost V 1 base and J 8 bases, with 12 bases left between them. Here the CDR3 DNA reads TGTGCCAGCTCACCACTAACCATCCGGGATGAGCAGTTCTTC. It codes for CASSPLTIRDEQFF.

This clonotype was counted only a few times. The genes are TRBV29-1 and TRBJ2-3; 7 nucleotides match TRBD2. V was clipped by 6 bases and J by 4 bases; unmatched bases: 13. Germline CDR1 and CDR2: SQVTM and ANQGSEA. The CDR3 spans 15 residues. The DNA for the CDR3 is TGCAGCGTCGACACCGAGACTAGCCTGTCAGATACGCAGTATTTT. Its protein product is CSVDTETSLSDTQYF.

The chain combines TRBV7-3 with TRBJ2-5; D perhaps matches TRBD2 (7 bases). The CDR3 extends over 15 amino acids. Looked up from germline, CDR1 is SGHTA and CDR2 is FQGTGA. V lost 3 bases and J lost 4, with 15 bases in between. The CDR3 bases are TGTGCCAGCAGCTTTGGGGGGGCACCCGGAGAGACCCAGTACTTC. It codes for CASSFGGAPGETQYF. The full variable domain, rest sourced from reference TRBV7-3 and TRBJ2-5, is GAGVSQTPSNKVTEKGKYVELRCDPISGHTALYWYRQSLGQGPEFLIYFQGTGAADDSGLPNDRFFAVRPEGSVSTLKIQRTERGDSAVYLCASSFGGAPGETQYFGPGTRLLVL.